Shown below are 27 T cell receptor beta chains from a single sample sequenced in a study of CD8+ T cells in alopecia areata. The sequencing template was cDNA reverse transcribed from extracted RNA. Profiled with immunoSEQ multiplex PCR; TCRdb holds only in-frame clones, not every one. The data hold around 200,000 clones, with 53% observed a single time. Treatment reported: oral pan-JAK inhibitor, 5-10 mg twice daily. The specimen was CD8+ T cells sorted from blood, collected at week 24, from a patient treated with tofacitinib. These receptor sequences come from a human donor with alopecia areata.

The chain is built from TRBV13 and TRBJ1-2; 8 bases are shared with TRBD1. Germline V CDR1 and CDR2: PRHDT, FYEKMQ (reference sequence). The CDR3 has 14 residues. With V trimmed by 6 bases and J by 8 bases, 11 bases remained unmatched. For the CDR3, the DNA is TGTGCCAGCAGTCCGGGGACAGGCTTATTAGGCTACACCTTC. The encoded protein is CASSPGTGLLGYTF.

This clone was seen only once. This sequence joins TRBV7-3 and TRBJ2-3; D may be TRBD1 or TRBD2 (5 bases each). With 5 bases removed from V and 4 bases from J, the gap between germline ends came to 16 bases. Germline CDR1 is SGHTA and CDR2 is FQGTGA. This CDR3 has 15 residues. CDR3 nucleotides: TGTGCCAGCAGCCCGGGACCCCAGGGCTCAGATACGCAGTATTTT. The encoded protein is CASSPGPQGSDTQYF.

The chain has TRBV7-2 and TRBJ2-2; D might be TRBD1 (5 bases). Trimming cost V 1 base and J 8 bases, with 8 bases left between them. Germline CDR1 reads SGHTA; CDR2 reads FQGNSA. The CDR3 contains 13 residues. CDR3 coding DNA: TGTGCCAGCAGCTTAGTATCAGGGGGGGAGCTGTTTTTT. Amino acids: CASSLVSGGELFF.

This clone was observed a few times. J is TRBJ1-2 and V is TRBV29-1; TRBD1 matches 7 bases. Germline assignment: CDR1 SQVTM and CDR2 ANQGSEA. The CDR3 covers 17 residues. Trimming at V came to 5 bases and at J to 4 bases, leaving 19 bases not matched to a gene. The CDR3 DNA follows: TGCAGCGTTCAGGGGGGTCCAGGGGCGACAATACCCTATGGCTACACCTTC. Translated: CSVQGGPGATIPYGYTF.

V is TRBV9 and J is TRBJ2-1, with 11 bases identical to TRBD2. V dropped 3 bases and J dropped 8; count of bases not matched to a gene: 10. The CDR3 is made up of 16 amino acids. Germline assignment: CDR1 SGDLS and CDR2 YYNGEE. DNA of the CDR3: TGTGCCAGCAGCGGGTTAGCGGGGGGGCCCCAGGATGAGCAGTTCTTC. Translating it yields CASSGLAGGPQDEQFF.

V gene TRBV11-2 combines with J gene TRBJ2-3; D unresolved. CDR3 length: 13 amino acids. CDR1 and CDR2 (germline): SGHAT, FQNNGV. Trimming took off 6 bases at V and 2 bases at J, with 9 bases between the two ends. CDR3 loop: CASSINPTDTQYF. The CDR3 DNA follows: TGTGCCAGCAGTATAAACCCCACAGATACGCAGTATTTT.

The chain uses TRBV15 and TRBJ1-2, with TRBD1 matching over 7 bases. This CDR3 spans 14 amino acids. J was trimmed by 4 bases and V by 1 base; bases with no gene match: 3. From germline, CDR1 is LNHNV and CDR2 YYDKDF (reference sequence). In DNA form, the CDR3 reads TGTGCCACCAGCAGAGCTCGGGACAGCTATGGCTACACCTTC. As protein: CATSRARDSYGYTF.

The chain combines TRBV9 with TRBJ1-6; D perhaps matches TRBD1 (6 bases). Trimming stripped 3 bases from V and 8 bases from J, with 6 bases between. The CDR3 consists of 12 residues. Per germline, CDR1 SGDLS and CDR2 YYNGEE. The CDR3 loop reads CASSEGDSPLHF. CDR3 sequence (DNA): TGTGCCAGCAGCGAGGGGGATTCACCCCTCCACTTT.

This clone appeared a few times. The CDR3 region is CASSWSQDTQYF. CDR3 nucleotide sequence: TGTGCCAGCAGCTGGAGCCAGGATACGCAGTATTTT. This chain connects TRBV11-2 to TRBJ2-3; no clear D gene. The CDR3 is 12 amino acids. The germline V gene has CDR1 SGHAT and CDR2 FQNNGV. The V end was cut by 4 bases, the J end by 6 bases, with 8 bases between.

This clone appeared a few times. The CDR3 DNA sequence: TGTGCCAGTTACCATTGGCCTGGGGAGCTGTTTTTT. Residues: CASYHWPGELFF. The J gene is TRBJ2-2, the V gene TRBV19; D not certain. CDR3 length equals 12 residues. Trimming pared 8 bases from V and 8 bases from J, leaving 12 bases between. Germline V gene sequence: CDR1 LNHDA, CDR2 SQIVND (reference sequence). The full variable domain, with the rest looked up from reference TRBV19 and TRBJ2-2, is DGGITQSPKYLFRKEGQNVTLSCEQNLNHDAMYWYRQDPGQGLRLIYYSQIVNDFQKGDIAEGYSVSREKKESFPLTVTSAQKNPTAFYLCASYHWPGELFFGEGSRLTVL.

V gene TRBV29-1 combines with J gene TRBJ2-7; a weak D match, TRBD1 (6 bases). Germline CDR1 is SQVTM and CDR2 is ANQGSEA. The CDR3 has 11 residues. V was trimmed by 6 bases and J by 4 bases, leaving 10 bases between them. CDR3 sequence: CSVGAGYEQYF. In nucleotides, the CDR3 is TGCAGCGTGGGGGCAGGGTACGAGCAGTACTTC.

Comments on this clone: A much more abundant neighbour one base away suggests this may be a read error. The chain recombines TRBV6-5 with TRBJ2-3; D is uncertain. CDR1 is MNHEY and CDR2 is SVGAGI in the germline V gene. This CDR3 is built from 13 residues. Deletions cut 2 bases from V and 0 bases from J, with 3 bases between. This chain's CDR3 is CASSYRSTDTQYF. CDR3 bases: TGTGCCAGCAGTTACCGTAGCACAGATACGCAGTATTTT.

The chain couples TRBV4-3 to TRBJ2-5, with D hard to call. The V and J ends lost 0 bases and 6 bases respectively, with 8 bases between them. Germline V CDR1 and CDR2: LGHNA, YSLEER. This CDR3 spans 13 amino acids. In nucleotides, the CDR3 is TGCGCCAGCAGCCAAGATCTTCAGAAGACCCAGTACTTC. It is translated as CASSQDLQKTQYF.

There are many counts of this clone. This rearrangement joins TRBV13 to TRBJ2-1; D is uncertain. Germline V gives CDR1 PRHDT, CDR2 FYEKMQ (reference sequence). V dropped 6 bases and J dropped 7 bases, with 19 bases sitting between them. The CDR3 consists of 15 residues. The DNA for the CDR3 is TGTGCCAGCAGGGTGGGATTACGGTCCCATAATGAGCAGTTCTTC. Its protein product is CASRVGLRSHNEQFF.

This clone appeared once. CDR3: CASTGRFLAKNIQYF. DNA for the CDR3: TGTGCCAGCACTGGACGCTTCCTAGCCAAAAACATTCAGTACTTC. V is TRBV6-1 and J is TRBJ2-4; D not resolved. The CDR3 consists of 15 residues. Germline CDR1 reads MNHNS; CDR2 reads SASEGT. V dropped 7 bases and J dropped 0 bases, with 13 bases sitting between them.

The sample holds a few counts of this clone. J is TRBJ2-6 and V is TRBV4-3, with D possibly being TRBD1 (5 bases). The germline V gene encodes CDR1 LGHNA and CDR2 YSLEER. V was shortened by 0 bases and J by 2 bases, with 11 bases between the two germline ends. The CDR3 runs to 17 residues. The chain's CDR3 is CASSQEVAGTGANVLTF. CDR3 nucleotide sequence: TGCGCCAGCAGCCAAGAAGTAGCAGGGACTGGGGCCAACGTCCTGACTTTC.

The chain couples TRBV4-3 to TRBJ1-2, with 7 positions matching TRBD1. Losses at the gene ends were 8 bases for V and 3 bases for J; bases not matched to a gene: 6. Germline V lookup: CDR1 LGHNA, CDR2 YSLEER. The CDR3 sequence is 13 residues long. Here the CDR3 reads CASGSGTDYGYTF. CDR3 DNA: TGCGCCAGCGGCTCCGGGACAGACTATGGCTACACCTTC.

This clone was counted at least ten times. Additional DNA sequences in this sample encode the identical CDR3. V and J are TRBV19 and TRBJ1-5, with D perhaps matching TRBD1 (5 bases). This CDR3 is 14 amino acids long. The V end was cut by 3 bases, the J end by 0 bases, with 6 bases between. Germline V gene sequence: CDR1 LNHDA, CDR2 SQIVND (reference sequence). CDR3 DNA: TGTGCCAGTAGTATCAGGGATAGCAATCAGCCCCAGCATTTT. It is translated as CASSIRDSNQPQHF.

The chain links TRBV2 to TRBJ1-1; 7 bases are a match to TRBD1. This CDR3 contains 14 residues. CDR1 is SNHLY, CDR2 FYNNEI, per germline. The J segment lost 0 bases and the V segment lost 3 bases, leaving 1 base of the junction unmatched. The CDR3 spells CASSEGQLNTEAFF. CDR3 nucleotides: TGTGCCAGCAGTGAGGGACAGCTGAACACTGAAGCTTTCTTT.

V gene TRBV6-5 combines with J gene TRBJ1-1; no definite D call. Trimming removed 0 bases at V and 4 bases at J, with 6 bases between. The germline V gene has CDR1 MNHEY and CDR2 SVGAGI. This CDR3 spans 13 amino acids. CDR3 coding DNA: TGTGCCAGCAGTTACTCGGGTCGCACTGAAGCTTTCTTT. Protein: CASSYSGRTEAFF.

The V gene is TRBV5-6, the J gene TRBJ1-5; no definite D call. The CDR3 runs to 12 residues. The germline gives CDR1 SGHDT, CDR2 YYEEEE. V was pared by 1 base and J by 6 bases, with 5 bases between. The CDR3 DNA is TGTGCCAGCAGCTTGAGGTCTCAGCCCCAGCATTTT. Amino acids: CASSLRSQPQHF.

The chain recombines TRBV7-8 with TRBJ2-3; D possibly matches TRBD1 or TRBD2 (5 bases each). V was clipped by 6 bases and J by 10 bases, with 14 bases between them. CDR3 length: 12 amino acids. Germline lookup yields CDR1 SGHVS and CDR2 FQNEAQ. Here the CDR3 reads CASSRDLRPQYF. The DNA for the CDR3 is TGTGCCAGCAGTCGGGACCTAAGACCGCAGTATTTT.

Here the CDR3 DNA reads TGTGCCAGCAAACAGGGGAGTAGCAATCAGCCCCAGCATTTT. Its protein product is CASKQGSSNQPQHF. This sequence joins TRBV19 and TRBJ1-5; 7 nucleotides align to TRBD1. From germline, CDR1 is LNHDA and CDR2 SQIVND (reference sequence). The CDR3 is made up of 14 amino acids. Germline trimming cut 9 bases from V and 0 bases from J; bases unmatched to any gene: 5.

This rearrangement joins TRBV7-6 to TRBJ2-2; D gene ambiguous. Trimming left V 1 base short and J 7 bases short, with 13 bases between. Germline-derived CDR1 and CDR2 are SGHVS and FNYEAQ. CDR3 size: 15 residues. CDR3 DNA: TGTGCCAGCAGCTTAGGTTCTTCGCTTATCGGGGAGCTGTTTTTT. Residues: CASSLGSSLIGELFF.

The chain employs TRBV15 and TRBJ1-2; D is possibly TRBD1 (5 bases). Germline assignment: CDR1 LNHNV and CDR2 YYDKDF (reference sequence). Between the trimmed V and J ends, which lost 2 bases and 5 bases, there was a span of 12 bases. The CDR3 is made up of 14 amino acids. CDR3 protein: CATSRPGGRYGYTF. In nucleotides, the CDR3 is TGTGCCACCAGCAGACCCGGGGGGAGATATGGCTACACCTTC.

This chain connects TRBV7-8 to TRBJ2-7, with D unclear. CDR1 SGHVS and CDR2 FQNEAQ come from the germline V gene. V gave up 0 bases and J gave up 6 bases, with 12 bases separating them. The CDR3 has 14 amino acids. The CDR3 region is CASSLASGSGEQYF. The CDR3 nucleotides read TGTGCCAGCAGCTTAGCCTCGGGTTCCGGCGAGCAGTACTTC.

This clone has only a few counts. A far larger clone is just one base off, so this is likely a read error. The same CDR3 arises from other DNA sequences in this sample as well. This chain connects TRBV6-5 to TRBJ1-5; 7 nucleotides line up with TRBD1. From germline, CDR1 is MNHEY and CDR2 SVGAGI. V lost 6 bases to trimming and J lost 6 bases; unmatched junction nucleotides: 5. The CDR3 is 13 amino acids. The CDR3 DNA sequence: TGTGCCAGCAGCATCGACAGGGCTCAGCCCCAGCATTTT. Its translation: CASSIDRAQPQHF.